Included here is one TCR beta chain sequence, with context. Its antigen remains unidentified. The same CDR3 also results from other DNA sequences found in this sample. The data belong to a study of shared clonotypes between healthy human individuals. The study's findings and limits: Naive subsets typically showed greater estimated richness than memory subsets.

Original methodology: Junction-only sequences produced by ImmunoSEQ had no quality scores, so filtering differed. The table came from immunoSEQ multiplex PCR; TCRdb's copy has only in-frame clones and leaves some out. V and J calls and clone size are those listed in that table; D and trimming were worked out from the DNA. The table lists roughly 2 million clones, about 95% of them singletons, with about 1.1% in the top ten. Germline V gives CDR1 KGHSH, CDR2 LQKENI. After removal of 3 bases from V and 1 base from J, the junction contained 3 bases not matched to a gene. The CDR3 spans 14 residues. CD45RO-negative cells were positively selected for CCR7, leaving out terminally differentiated effector memory CD45RA+ cells. Those who donated were healthy HIV-negative adults, with no recent acute infections or vaccinations reported.

This chain joins TRBV18 and TRBJ2-7, with 7 nucleotides matching TRBD1. The source material was naive CD8+ T cells sorted from blood. This clonotype originated in a man between 18 and 35 years old in good health. The CDR3 reads CASSPAGGSYEQYF. CDR3 DNA sequence: TGTGCCAGCTCACCCGCAGGGGGATCCTACGAGCAGTACTTC.